This entry concerns a single T cell receptor beta chain. The target of this receptor is not known. No base qualities exist here, and no much larger clone lies one base off it. The same CDR3 also results from other DNA sequences found in this sample. Trimming takes 6 bases off V and 2 bases off J; junction bases not matched to a gene: 2. Taken from the germline V gene (reference sequence), the CDR1 and CDR2 loops are MNHNY and SVGAGI. The CDR3, from cysteine to phenylalanine, totals 13 residues. Only the CDR3 DNA is retained, 39 bases long and in frame from the first base. Donors were healthy HIV-negative adults with no recently reported acute infections or vaccinations. Every donor was a Caucasian adult living in Nashville, Tennessee, USA. Magnetic negative selection was used to enrich CD4+ T cells, after which naive cells were positively selected on CD45RA and the negative fraction became the memory subset. Blood was obtained by leukapheresis, after which PBMCs were separated by Ficoll-Histopaque density gradient centrifugation and cryopreserved in liquid nitrogen vapor phase. Analytical flow cytometry was used to check the purity and quantity of every magnetically sorted T cell population. Genomic DNA was isolated from each sorted fraction and quantified by UV absorbance on a Nanodrop 2000c.

This sample stems from a study of shared clonotypes between healthy human individuals (dated by TCRdb to 2020 to 2021). Some background on the complete study: The cohort included three men and a couple of women between 18 and 49 years of age. Per donor, three plates each were used for CD4 naive and CD4 memory, two for CD8 naive, and one for CD8 memory. To increase sequencing depth and limit assay-specific biases, different laboratories used diverse techniques to prepare libraries and sequence TCR repertoires. Leukapheresis yielded between about 0.94 and 9.5 billion PBMCs per donor. To estimate repertoire size and how much clonotype sharing occurs between individuals, the study deeply sequenced the blood TCR repertoires of several healthy adults.

Broad study findings and their caveats: Around 5.4% of naive CD4, 3.5% of naive CD8, 2.3% of memory CD4, and approximately 0.39% of memory CD8 clonotypes were shared across several donors. Larger estimated clonotype richness was generally found for naive subsets than for memory subsets. Because the study included a small number of donors, the genetic and exposure-history diversity represented was limited. Only blood was sampled, and tissue TCR repertoires likely differ from those in blood. Pairwise subsampling led to the expectation that sequencing depth would affect the degree of clonotype sharing among donors. Incomplete sequencing was indicated by rarefaction of sorted-subset datasets, despite the large sequencing depth. Clonotypes shared by all four sorted-subset donors showed higher generation probabilities than non-shared clonotypes.

TCR CDR3 regions were amplified from genomic DNA by multiplex PCR using the deep immunoSEQ assay. Genomic DNA extracted from each cell subset was distributed evenly over all wells of several immunoSEQ 96-well plates, and each plate served as one replicate. Each replicate PCR for sorted subsets received about 180 ng genomic DNA, equal to about 30,000 T cell genomes. The purified libraries were quantified using a Qubit 3.0 fluorometer, sized with a Bioanalyzer 2100, and then quantified again using the KAPA Library Quantification kit. Each immunoSEQ 96-well plate was sequenced on its own single-read 150-cycle Illumina NextSeq 550 flow cell. The paper's processing steps were these. Because only junctional sequences without quality scores were contained in the immunoSEQ output, filtering matching that applied to full-length reads could not be performed. Sequences were annotated with PyIR, a Python wrapper for IgBLAST v1.9, and V/J genes and CDR3 were assigned using IMGT germline references. Reads were removed for weak V/J assignments (E-value above 1e-6), missing CDR3, stop codons, out-of-frame junctions, or ambiguous translated residues. V3J clonotypes were defined by identical inferred V gene, J gene, and CDR3 amino acid sequence. Percentage overlap between repertoires was computed as shared unique clonotypes divided by the size of the smaller repertoire. Three approaches were used to assess repertoire richness: RTK rarefaction, the Chao1 estimator, and Recon v2.1 estimates of unobserved clonotypes. OLGA was used to compute generation probabilities for all TCRbeta clonotypes that the gDNA method yielded from a handful of donors. TCRdb mirrors the immuneACCESS table, restricted to in-frame sequences. Some clones are absent from its copies; in checked studies, under half trace to an unresolved V gene, and the reason for the others is unknown. The V and J calls and clone size come from that table; D and trimming were worked out from the DNA. The sample records about 2,500,000 clones, around nine tenths of which are singletons. Clones ranked in the top ten supply 0.11% to 0.15% of the sample.

The TCR sequence derives from a man aged 18 to 30 in good health. The sample comprised naive CD4+ T cells sorted from blood. The cell subset or site label, as the study defines it: CD45RA+ positively selected. In this chain, TRBV6-6 is recombined with TRBJ2-7; the junction holds 9 bases that match TRBD1. CDR3 reads: CASRTGGAYEQYF. DNA sequence: TGTGCCAGCAGGACAGGGGGGGCCTACGAGCAGTACTTC.